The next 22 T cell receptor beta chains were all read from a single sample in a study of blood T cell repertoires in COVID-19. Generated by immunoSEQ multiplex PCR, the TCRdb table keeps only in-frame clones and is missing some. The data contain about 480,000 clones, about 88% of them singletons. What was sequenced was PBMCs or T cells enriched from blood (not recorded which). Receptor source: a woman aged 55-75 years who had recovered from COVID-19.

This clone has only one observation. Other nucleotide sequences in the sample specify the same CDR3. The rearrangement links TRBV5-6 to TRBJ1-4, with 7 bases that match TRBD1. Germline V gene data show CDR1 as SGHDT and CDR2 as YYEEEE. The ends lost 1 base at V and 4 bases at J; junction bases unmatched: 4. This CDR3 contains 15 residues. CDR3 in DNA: TGTGCCAGCAGCTTGCGAAGACAGGGTAATGAAAAACTGTTTTTT. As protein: CASSLRRQGNEKLFF.

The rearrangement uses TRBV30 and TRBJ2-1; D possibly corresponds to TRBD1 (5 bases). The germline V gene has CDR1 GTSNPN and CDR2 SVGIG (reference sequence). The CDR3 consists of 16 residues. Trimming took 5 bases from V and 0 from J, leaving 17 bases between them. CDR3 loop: CAWGKGQSSSYNEQFF. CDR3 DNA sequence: TGTGCCTGGGGGAAGGGGCAGTCGAGCTCCTACAATGAGCAGTTCTTC.

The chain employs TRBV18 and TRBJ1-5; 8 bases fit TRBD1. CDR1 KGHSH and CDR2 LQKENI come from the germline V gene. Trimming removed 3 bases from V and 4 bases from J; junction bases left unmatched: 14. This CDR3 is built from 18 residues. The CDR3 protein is CASSPLPPGTGVNQPQHF. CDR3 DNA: TGTGCCAGCTCACCCTTACCGCCAGGGACAGGAGTTAATCAGCCCCAGCATTTT. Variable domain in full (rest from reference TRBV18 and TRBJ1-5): NAGVMQNPRHLVRRRGQEARLRCSPMKGHSHVYWYRQLPEEGLKFMVYLQKENIIDESGMPKERFSAEFPKEGPSILRIQQVVRGDSAAYFCASSPLPPGTGVNQPQHFGDGTRLSIL.

The CDR3 spells CASSVGLAAQETQYF. The CDR3 DNA reads as TGTGCCAGCAGCGTCGGACTAGCGGCCCAAGAGACCCAGTACTTC. This rearrangement joins TRBV9 to TRBJ2-5; 10 bases match TRBD2. The V gene's germline CDR1 is SGDLS and CDR2 YYNGEE. Trimming removed 2 bases from V and 1 base from J; junction bases left unmatched: 2. The CDR3 length is 15 residues. Together with reference TRBV9 and TRBJ2-5, the CDR3 gives the full variable domain: DSGVTQTPKHLITATGQRVTLRCSPRSGDLSVYWYQQSLDQGLQFLIQYYNGEERAKGNILERFSAQQFPDLHSELNLSSLELGDSALYFCASSVGLAAQETQYFGPGTRLLVL.

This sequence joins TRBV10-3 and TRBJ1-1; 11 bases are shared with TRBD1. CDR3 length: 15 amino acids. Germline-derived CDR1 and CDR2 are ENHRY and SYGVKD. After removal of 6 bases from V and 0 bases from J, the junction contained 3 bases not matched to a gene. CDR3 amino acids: CAIRGTGGMNTEAFF. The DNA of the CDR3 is TGTGCCATCAGGGGGACAGGGGGTATGAACACTGAAGCTTTCTTT.

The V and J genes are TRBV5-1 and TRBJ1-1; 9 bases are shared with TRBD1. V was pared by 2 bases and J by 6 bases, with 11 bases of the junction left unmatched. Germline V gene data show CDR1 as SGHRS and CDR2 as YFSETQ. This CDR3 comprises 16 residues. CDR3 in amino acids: CASSLRTGGFSAEAFF. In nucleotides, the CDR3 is TGCGCCAGCAGCTTAAGAACAGGGGGCTTTAGTGCTGAAGCTTTCTTT.

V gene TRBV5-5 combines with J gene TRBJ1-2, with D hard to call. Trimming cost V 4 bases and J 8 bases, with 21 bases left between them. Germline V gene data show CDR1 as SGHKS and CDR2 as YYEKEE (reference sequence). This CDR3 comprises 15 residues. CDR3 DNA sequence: TGTGCCAGCAGCGCCCTCCCAGAGGGTTCCAGAGGCTACACCTTC. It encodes CASSALPEGSRGYTF.

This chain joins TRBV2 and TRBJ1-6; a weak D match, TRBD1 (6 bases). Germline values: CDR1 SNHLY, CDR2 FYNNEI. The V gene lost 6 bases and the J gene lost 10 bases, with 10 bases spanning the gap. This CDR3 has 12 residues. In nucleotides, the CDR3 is TGTGCCAGCAGGGCAGGGGACTCACCCCTCCACTTT. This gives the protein CASRAGDSPLHF.

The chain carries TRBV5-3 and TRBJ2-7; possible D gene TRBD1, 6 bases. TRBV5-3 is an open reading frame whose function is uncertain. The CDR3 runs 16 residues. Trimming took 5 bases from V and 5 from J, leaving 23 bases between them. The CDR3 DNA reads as TGTGCCAGAAGGTCTACTACAGGGCGGGCCTACCACGAGCAGTACGTC. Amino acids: CARRSTTGRAYHEQYV.

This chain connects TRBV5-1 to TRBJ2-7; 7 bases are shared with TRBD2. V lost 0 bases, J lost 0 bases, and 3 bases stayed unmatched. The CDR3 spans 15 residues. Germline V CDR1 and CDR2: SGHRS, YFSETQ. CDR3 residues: CASSLEGGASYEQYF. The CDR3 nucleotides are TGCGCCAGCAGCTTGGAGGGAGGGGCCTCCTACGAGCAGTACTTC.

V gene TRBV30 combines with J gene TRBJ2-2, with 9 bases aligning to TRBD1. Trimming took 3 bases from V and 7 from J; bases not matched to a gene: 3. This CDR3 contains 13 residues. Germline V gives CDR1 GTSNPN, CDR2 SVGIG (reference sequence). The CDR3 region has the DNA TGTGCCTGGAGGGGGACAGGGATCGGGGAGCTGTTTTTT. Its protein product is CAWRGTGIGELFF.

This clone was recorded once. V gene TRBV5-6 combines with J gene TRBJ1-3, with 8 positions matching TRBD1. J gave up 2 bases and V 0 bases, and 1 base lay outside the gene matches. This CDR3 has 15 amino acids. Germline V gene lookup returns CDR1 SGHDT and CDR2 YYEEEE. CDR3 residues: CASSLGTGTGNTIYF. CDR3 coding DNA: TGTGCCAGCAGCTTGGGGACAGGGACTGGAAACACCATATATTTT.

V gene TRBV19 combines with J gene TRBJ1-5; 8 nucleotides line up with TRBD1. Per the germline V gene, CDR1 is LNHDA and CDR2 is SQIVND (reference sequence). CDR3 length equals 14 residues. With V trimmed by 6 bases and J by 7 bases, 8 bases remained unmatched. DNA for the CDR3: TGTGCCAGTAGGATGACAGGGGATAGGCAGCCCCAGCATTTT. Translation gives CASRMTGDRQPQHF.

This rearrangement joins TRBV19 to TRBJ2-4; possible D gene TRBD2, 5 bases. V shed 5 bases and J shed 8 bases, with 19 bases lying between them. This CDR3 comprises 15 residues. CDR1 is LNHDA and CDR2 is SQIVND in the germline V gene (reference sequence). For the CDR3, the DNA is TGTGCCAGTAGTTTAGGCTACCGATCAGCGGACATTCAGTACTTC. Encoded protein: CASSLGYRSADIQYF.

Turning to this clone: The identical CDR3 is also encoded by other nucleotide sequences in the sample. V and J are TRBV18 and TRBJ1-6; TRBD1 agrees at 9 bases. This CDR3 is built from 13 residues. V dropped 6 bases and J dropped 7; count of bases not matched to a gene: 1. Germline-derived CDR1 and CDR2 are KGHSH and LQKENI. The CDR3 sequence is CASSGQGNSPLHF. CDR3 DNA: TGTGCCAGCTCGGGACAGGGAAATTCACCCCTCCACTTT.

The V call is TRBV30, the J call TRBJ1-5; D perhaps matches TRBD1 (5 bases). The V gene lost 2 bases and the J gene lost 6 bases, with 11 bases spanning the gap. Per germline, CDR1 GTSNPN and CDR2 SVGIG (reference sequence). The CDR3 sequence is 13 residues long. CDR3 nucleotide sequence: TGTGCCTGGAGTCCTCAGGGACTTCAGCCCCAGCATTTT. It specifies CAWSPQGLQPQHF.

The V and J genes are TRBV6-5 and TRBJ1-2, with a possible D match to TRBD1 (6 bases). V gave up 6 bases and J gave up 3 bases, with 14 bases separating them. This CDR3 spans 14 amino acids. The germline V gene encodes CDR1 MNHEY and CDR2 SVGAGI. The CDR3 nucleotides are TGTGCCAGCAGGCATCAACAGGGACACTATGGCTACACCTTC. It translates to CASRHQQGHYGYTF.

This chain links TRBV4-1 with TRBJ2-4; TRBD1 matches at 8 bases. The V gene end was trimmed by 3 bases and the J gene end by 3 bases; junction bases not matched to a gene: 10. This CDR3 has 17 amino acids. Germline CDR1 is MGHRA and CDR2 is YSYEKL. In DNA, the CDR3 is TGCGCCAGCAGCCAGGGACGACAGGGGAGAGGCAAAAACATTCAGTACTTC. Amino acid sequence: CASSQGRQGRGKNIQYF.

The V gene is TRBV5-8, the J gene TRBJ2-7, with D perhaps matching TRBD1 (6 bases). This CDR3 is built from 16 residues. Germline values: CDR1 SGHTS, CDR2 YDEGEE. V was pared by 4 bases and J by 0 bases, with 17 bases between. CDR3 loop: CASSLPDRVSSYEQYF. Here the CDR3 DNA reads TGTGCCAGCAGCCTGCCGGACAGAGTTAGCTCCTACGAGCAGTACTTC.

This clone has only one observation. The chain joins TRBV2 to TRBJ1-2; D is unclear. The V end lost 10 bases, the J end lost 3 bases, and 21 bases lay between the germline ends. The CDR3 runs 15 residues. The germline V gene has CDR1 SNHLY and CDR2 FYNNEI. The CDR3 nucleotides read TGTGCCATCACTAACCGGTGGACGGGAGACTATGGCTACACCTTC. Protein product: CAITNRWTGDYGYTF.

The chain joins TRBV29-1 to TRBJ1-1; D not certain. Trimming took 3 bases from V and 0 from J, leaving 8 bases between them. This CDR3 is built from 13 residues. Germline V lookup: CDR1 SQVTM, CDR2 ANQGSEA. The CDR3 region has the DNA TGCAGCGTTGATAACAGATTGAACACTGAAGCTTTCTTT. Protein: CSVDNRLNTEAFF.

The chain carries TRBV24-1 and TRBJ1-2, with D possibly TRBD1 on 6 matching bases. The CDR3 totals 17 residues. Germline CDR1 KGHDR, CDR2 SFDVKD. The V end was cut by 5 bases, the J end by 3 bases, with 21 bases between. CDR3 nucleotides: TGTGCCACCAGTGCCCCTATCTGGGGGCAGGGACACTATGGCTACACCTTC. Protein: CATSAPIWGQGHYGYTF.